The clone carrying this T cell receptor (beta chain) rates as medium-sized. The V gene's germline CDR1 is SGHDN and CDR2 FVKESK. V lost 1 base and J lost 8; bases outside the gene matches: 9. This CDR3 is 18 amino acids long. This sample stems from a study of blood T cell repertoires in COVID-19. In the original processing: Counts of nucleated cells, estimated from reference gene primer amplification, were obtained. Sequenced by immunoSEQ multiplex PCR; TCRdb stores in-frame clones only, minus some. V and J calls plus clone size are reproduced from that table; the DNA served to infer D and trimming. Of roughly 12,000 clones in the sample, 73% were seen once.

The rearrangement links TRBV14 to TRBJ2-1; 15 nucleotides align to TRBD2. What was sequenced was peripheral blood. The TCR was taken from a human donor in a cohort sampled during active COVID-19. The CDR3 protein is CASSQGGLAGGPVDEQFF. The DNA of the CDR3 is TGTGCCAGCAGCCAAGGAGGACTAGCGGGGGGGCCCGTGGATGAGCAGTTCTTC. Drawing the rest from reference TRBV14 and TRBJ2-1, the complete variable domain is EAGVTQFPSHSVIEKGQTVTLRCDPISGHDNLYWYRRVMGKEIKFLLHFVKESKQDESGMPNNRFLAERTGGTYSTLKVQPAELEDSGVYFCASSQGGLAGGPVDEQFFGPGTRLTVL.